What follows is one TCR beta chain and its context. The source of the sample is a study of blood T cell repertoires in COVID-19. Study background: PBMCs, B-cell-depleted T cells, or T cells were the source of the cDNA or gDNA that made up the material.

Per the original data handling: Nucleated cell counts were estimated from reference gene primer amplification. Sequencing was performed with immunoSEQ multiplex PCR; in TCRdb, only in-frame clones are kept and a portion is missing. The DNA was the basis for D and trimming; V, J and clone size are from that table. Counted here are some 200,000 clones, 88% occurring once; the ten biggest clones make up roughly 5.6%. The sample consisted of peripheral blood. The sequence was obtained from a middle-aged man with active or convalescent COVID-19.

The DNA for the CDR3 is TGTGCCAGCAGCCGACAGGGTGGCACAGATACGCAGTATTTT. Translating it yields CASSRQGGTDTQYF. This chain uses TRBV5-4 with TRBJ2-3; TRBD1 aligns across 7 bases. Germline values: CDR1 SGHNT, CDR2 YYREEE (reference sequence). The CDR3 is 14 residues long. V shed 4 bases, J shed 1 base, and the junction held 3 bases outside the gene matches.